This entry is about one TCR beta chain. The antigen remains unidentified. These data originate in a study of identical twins. Study-wide results and caveats: For zero-insertion analyses, partial confounding could come from invariant MAIT and iNKT cells. Beta out-of-frame twin sharing showed a weaker excess.

Each CDR3 protein gets one entry after TCRdb re-called the 5' RACE reads with MiXCR. The sample lists around 470,000 distinct CDR3 sequences; 14% were seen once. This CDR3 has 16 residues. CDR1 is DFQATT, CDR2 SNEGSKA, per germline (reference sequence). V was cut by 1 base and J by 2 bases, with 16 bases left in between. The same specimen was also included in a second study, on yellow fever vaccine responses in identical twins.

The sequenced sample was CD4+ T cells sorted from blood. This chain links TRBV20-1 with TRBJ2-3; the D is unclear. The receptor's source is a woman between 18 and 29 years old in good health. Here the CDR3 reads CSARGWAPGDTDTQYF. As DNA, the CDR3 is TGCAGTGCTAGAGGGTGGGCCCCCGGAGACACAGATACGCAGTATTTT.